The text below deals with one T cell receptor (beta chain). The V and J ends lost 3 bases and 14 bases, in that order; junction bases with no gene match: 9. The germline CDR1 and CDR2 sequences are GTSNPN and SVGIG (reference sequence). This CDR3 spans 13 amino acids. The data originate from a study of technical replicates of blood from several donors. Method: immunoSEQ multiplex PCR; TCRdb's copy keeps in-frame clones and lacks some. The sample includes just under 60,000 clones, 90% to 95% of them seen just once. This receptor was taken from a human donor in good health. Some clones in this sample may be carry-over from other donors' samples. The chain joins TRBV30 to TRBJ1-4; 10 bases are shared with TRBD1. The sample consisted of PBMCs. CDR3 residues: CAWRHADRGKLFF. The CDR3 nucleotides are TGTGCCTGGAGACACGCGGACAGGGGGAAGCTGTTTTTT.